Below, 18 T cell receptor beta chains from the same sample are listed, as sequenced in a study of blood T cells in healthy people across ages. The use of a sample-barcoded 5' primer and a J-beta primer mix characterized a second PCR of roughly 7 to 11 cycles. TCRdb recomputed calls from the 5' RACE reads with MiXCR, one row per CDR3 protein. The table has fewer than 1.5 million distinct CDR3 sequences, approximately 42% seen once. Material for sequencing was blood. Receptors originate from a woman between 18 and 29 years old in good health.

This clonotype has a handful of counts. The rearrangement links TRBV27 to TRBJ1-2; D gene ambiguous. Per germline, CDR1 MNHEY and CDR2 SMNVEV (reference sequence). Trimming shortened V by 0 bases and J by 6 bases, and 14 bases separated the two germline ends. The CDR3 totals 15 residues. The CDR3 region is CASSLSAGRTNGYTF. Written as DNA, the CDR3 is TGTGCCAGCAGTTTATCGGCCGGCAGAACCAATGGCTACACCTTC.

The rearrangement links TRBV12-3 or TRBV12-4 to TRBJ1-1; D unresolved. This CDR3 region has 13 residues. Trimming left V 5 bases short and J 4 bases short, with 11 bases between. The CDR3 spells CASSAGKGTEAFF. DNA of the CDR3: TGTGCCAGCAGTGCTGGGAAGGGCACTGAAGCTTTCTTT.

This clonotype was observed a handful of times. The chain uses TRBV4-1 and TRBJ2-3, with 12 bases aligning to TRBD2. Germline trimming cut 4 bases from V and 5 bases from J; bases unmatched to any gene: 10. The germline gives CDR1 MGHRA, CDR2 YSYEKL. This CDR3 is built from 17 residues. CDR3 sequence (DNA): TGCGCCAGCAGCCTTGGGCTAGCGGGAGGGCCGGAAGATACGCAGTATTTT. This sequence encodes CASSLGLAGGPEDTQYF.

CDR3 sequence (DNA): TGTGCCAGCTACTCCAGGGGGGGAGTGGGTTACAATGAGCAGTTCTTC. Protein sequence: CASYSRGGVGYNEQFF. The chain carries TRBV6-5 and TRBJ2-1; D is tentatively TRBD1 or TRBD2 (7 bases each). V gave up 8 bases and J gave up 4 bases, with 21 bases separating them. In germline, CDR1 is MNHEY, CDR2 SVGAGI. The CDR3 runs 16 residues.

The chain links TRBV10-2 to TRBJ2-7, with 9 bases aligning to TRBD2. The end of the DNA fits TRBJ2-5 better, so the J call may be wrong. The V gene's germline CDR1 is WSHSY and CDR2 SAAADI. The length of the CDR3 is 15 residues. The CDR3: CASSLAGEREETQYF. The CDR3, as DNA: TGCGCCAGCAGTTTAGCGGGAGAGAGAGAAGAGACCCAGTACTTC.

Only a few counts were recorded for this clonotype. This chain joins TRBV3-1 and TRBJ1-6, with a weak D call TRBD1 (5 bases). CDR1 and CDR2 (germline): LGHDT, YNNKEL (reference sequence). V lost 6 bases and J 4 bases, leaving 16 bases between the germline ends. This CDR3 region has 16 residues. The CDR3 region has the DNA TGTGCCAGCAGAAAATTGGACACCGCTTATAATTCACCCCTCCACTTT. Residues: CASRKLDTAYNSPLHF.

This rearrangement joins TRBV3-1 to TRBJ1-1; D is possibly TRBD1 (5 bases). The CDR3 consists of 14 residues. Germline assignment: CDR1 LGHDT and CDR2 YNNKEL (reference sequence). Between the trimmed V and J ends, which lost 4 bases and 4 bases, there was a span of 13 bases. CDR3 nucleotide sequence: TGTGCCAGCAGCCGGGGCCGTGGGGGCACTGAAGCTTTCTTT. It specifies CASSRGRGGTEAFF.

The chain is built from TRBV28 and TRBJ1-1; a weak D match, TRBD1 (5 bases). The germline V gene encodes CDR1 MDHEN and CDR2 SYDVKM. The CDR3 totals 14 residues. Trimming shortened V by 5 bases and J by 6 bases, and 16 bases separated the two germline ends. CDR3 DNA: TGTGCCAGCAGTCGTTCAGGAGGGGCTCCTGAAGCTTTCTTT. Protein product: CASSRSGGAPEAFF.

This clonotype has more than one count but fewer than ten. The chain employs TRBV20-1 and TRBJ2-7; 9 bases fit TRBD1. This CDR3 spans 15 amino acids. In germline, CDR1 is DFQATT, CDR2 SNEGSKA (reference sequence). J gave up 1 base and V 4 bases, and 8 bases lay outside the gene matches. The DNA of the CDR3 is TGCAGTGCTACCTTGGACAGGGGTTCGTCCTACGAGCAGTACTTC. It yields the protein CSATLDRGSSYEQYF.

The J gene is TRBJ2-7, the V gene TRBV10-3, with 10 bases matching TRBD2. The CDR3 is made up of 15 amino acids. V lost 11 bases and J lost 0; bases outside the gene matches: 10. Germline V CDR1 and CDR2: ENHRY, SYGVKD. This CDR3 is CAPIGASGSSYEQYF. DNA of the CDR3: TGTGCCCCCATCGGCGCTAGCGGGAGCTCCTACGAGCAGTACTTC.

V is TRBV5-1 and J is TRBJ2-1; 16 nucleotides agree with TRBD2. Germline V gene sequence: CDR1 SGHRS, CDR2 YFSETQ. V trimming: 2 bases; J trimming: 6 bases; junction bases outside the gene matches: 5. The CDR3 consists of 17 residues. The CDR3 DNA sequence: TGCGCCAGCAGCTTTGGGACTAGCGGGAGGGCCGTCAATGAGCAGTTCTTC. This codes for CASSFGTSGRAVNEQFF.

The sample holds a few counts of this clonotype. The rearrangement joins TRBV5-1 to TRBJ2-3; 13 bases map to TRBD2. From germline, CDR1 is SGHRS and CDR2 YFSETQ. Unmatched junction bases numbered 8, after V lost 4 bases and J lost 3 bases. There are 17 residues in the CDR3. CDR3 protein: CASSPPGLAGATDTQYF. The CDR3, as DNA: TGCGCCAGCAGCCCACCTGGACTAGCGGGGGCTACAGATACGCAGTATTTT.

The V call is TRBV28, the J call TRBJ1-2; no clear D. The CDR3 runs to 11 residues. In germline, CDR1 is MDHEN, CDR2 SYDVKM. Trimming left V 5 bases short and J 4 bases short, with 5 bases between. CDR3 DNA: TGTGCCAGCAGTCCCCTCTATGGCTACACCTTC. It is translated as CASSPLYGYTF.

The count of this clonotype is one. For the CDR3, the DNA is TGTGCCAGCAGGGAAACAGGGAGCAATGAGCAGTTCTTC. Its translation is CASRETGSNEQFF. The chain is built from TRBV2 and TRBJ2-1; tentative D call: TRBD1 (6 bases). V was cut by 6 bases and J by 6 bases, with 12 bases left in between. The CDR3 is made up of 13 amino acids. CDR1 is SNHLY, CDR2 FYNNEI, per germline.

The rearrangement joins TRBV29-1 to TRBJ1-2; D might be TRBD1 (5 bases). CDR1 is SQVTM, CDR2 ANQGSEA, per germline. The CDR3 length is 12 residues. Trimming shortened V by 6 bases and J by 3 bases, and 11 bases separated the two germline ends. Here the CDR3 DNA reads TGCAGCGTGAAAACGGGGGACTATGGCTACACCTTC. Its protein is CSVKTGDYGYTF.

The rearrangement joins TRBV4-1 to TRBJ2-1; 8 nucleotides match TRBD2. In germline, CDR1 is MGHRA, CDR2 YSYEKL. With V trimmed by 0 bases and J by 2 bases, 3 bases remained unmatched. The CDR3 runs 16 residues. CDR3 in amino acids: CASSQEGAGAYNEQFF. Here the CDR3 DNA reads TGCGCCAGCAGCCAAGAAGGAGCGGGGGCCTACAATGAGCAGTTCTTC.

Only one count was recorded for this clonotype. A read error may explain this, as a much larger clone is one base away. The CDR3 does not close with the conserved phenylalanine or tryptophan, likely indicating a read error. V gene TRBV29-1 combines with J gene TRBJ2-7; 8 nucleotides line up with TRBD2. This CDR3 comprises 14 residues. The germline CDR1 and CDR2 sequences are SQVTM and ANQGSEA. J lost 2 bases, V lost 3 bases, and 6 bases had no gene match. CDR3 sequence: CSVEGTRETYEQYL. The CDR3 DNA reads TGCAGCGTTGAGGGGACTAGGGAAACCTACGAGCAGTACTTA.

Of note for this clonotype: With a much larger clone just one base away, this may be a read error. The chain carries TRBV7-2 and TRBJ2-1; perhaps TRBD2 as D (5 bases). Trimming took off 1 base at V and 1 base at J, with 11 bases between the two ends. The CDR3 runs to 16 residues. Germline CDR1 reads SGHTA; CDR2 reads FQGNSA. CDR3 in amino acids: CTSSLDVGRSYNEQFF. The CDR3 DNA reads as TGTACCAGCAGCTTAGACGTTGGGAGATCCTACAATGAGCAGTTCTTC. The complete variable domain, with remaining parts taken from reference TRBV7-2 and TRBJ2-1, reads GAGVSQSPSNKVTEKGKDVELRCDPISGHTALYWYRQSLGQGLEFLIYFQGNSAPDKSGLPSDRFSAERTGGSVSTLTIQRTQQEDSAVYLCTSSLDVGRSYNEQFFGPGTRLTVL.